The 29 T cell receptor beta chains below all came from one sample that was sequenced in a study of blood T cell repertoires in COVID-19. Produced via immunoSEQ multiplex PCR; TCRdb's table is partial and in-frame only. The sample carries 150,000 or so clones, around 83% recorded once. Sequencing used peripheral blood. The origin of the receptors is a woman aged 55-70 years with COVID-19, enrolled during active disease.

V and J are TRBV2 and TRBJ1-5, with D maybe TRBD1 (6 bases). This CDR3 has 15 residues. The V gene's germline CDR1 is SNHLY and CDR2 FYNNEI. Trimming stripped 6 bases from V and 0 bases from J, with 12 bases between. CDR3 in amino acids: CASRGGQNSNQPQHF. For the CDR3, the DNA is TGTGCCAGCAGGGGCGGACAGAATAGCAATCAGCCCCAGCATTTT.

V and J are TRBV13 and TRBJ1-1; D uncertain. The CDR3 has 15 residues. Germline CDR1 is PRHDT and CDR2 is FYEKMQ (reference sequence). Trimming pared 8 bases from V and 0 bases from J, leaving 16 bases between. DNA of the CDR3: TGTGCCAGCTACGGATCGGACTATTTGAACACTGAAGCTTTCTTT. Its translation is CASYGSDYLNTEAFF.

This chain joins TRBV30 and TRBJ2-5; possible D gene TRBD1, 6 bases. V dropped 1 base and J dropped 5 bases, with 8 bases sitting between them. The CDR3 runs 12 residues. CDR1 and CDR2 (germline): GTSNPN, SVGIG (reference sequence). The CDR3 region is CAWSEGVETQYF. CDR3 in DNA: TGTGCCTGGAGTGAGGGGGTTGAGACCCAGTACTTC.

This chain uses TRBV6-5 with TRBJ1-1, with a tentative D call TRBD1 (6 bases). Germline values: CDR1 MNHEY, CDR2 SVGAGI. V shed 2 bases and J shed 0 bases, with 10 bases lying between them. This CDR3 spans 15 amino acids. CDR3 protein: CASSYGGRVNTEAFF. CDR3 in DNA: TGTGCCAGCAGTTACGGGGGCCGGGTGAACACTGAAGCTTTCTTT.

V and J are TRBV5-1 and TRBJ2-3; TRBD2 matches 12 bases. The V and J ends lost 4 bases and 3 bases, in that order; junction bases with no gene match: 6. CDR1 is SGHRS, CDR2 YFSETQ, per germline. The CDR3 is made up of 16 amino acids. CDR3 nucleotides: TGCGCCAGCAGCCCTCTTACTAGCGGGGGGACAGATACGCAGTATTTT. This gives the protein CASSPLTSGGTDTQYF.

The chain has TRBV6-1 and TRBJ2-3; no clear D gene. Germline CDR1 reads MNHNS; CDR2 reads SASEGT. This CDR3 has 12 residues. Between the trimmed V and J ends, which lost 5 bases and 2 bases, there was a span of 5 bases. CDR3 sequence reads: CASSSTTDTQYF. The DNA for the CDR3 is TGTGCCAGCAGTTCTACCACAGATACGCAGTATTTT.

This clone was observed once. The chain recombines TRBV6-5 with TRBJ1-6, with TRBD1 matching over 8 bases. Germline CDR1 and CDR2: MNHEY and SVGAGI. J gave up 8 bases and V 0 bases, and 6 bases lay outside the gene matches. The CDR3 covers 16 residues. CDR3 in amino acids: CASSYSPGGQYSPLHF. In DNA form, the CDR3 reads TGTGCCAGCAGTTACTCTCCAGGGGGCCAGTATTCACCCCTCCACTTT.

The rearrangement links TRBV9 to TRBJ2-1, with TRBD2 matching 13 bases. V lost 3 bases and J lost 8; bases outside the gene matches: 8. Germline values: CDR1 SGDLS, CDR2 YYNGEE. CDR3 length: 16 amino acids. The CDR3: CASSAIWTSGSDEQFF. CDR3 in DNA: TGTGCCAGCAGCGCCATTTGGACTAGCGGGAGCGATGAGCAGTTCTTC.

The chain joins TRBV7-6 to TRBJ1-1, with 7 bases aligning to TRBD1. CDR1 is SGHVS and CDR2 is FNYEAQ in the germline V gene. The ends lost 6 bases at V and 4 bases at J; junction bases unmatched: 2. This CDR3 comprises 12 residues. CDR3 DNA sequence: TGTGCCAGCAGTAACAGGGGCACTGAAGCTTTCTTT. Protein: CASSNRGTEAFF.

The table lists this clone with a count of one. V is TRBV9 and J is TRBJ2-1; TRBD1 agrees at 10 bases. Per germline, CDR1 SGDLS and CDR2 YYNGEE. The V segment lost 0 bases and the J segment 8 bases; nucleotides outside the gene matches: 11. The CDR3 runs 17 residues. CDR3 coding DNA: TGTGCCAGCAGCGTAGCTGAGGGGACAGGGGCGATGGATGAGCAGTTCTTC. Translation gives CASSVAEGTGAMDEQFF.

CDR3 sequence: CASSLASGNTIYF. CDR3 sequence (DNA): TGTGCCAGCTCTCTAGCCTCTGGAAACACCATATATTTT. The chain recombines TRBV18 with TRBJ1-3, with D unresolved. The V gene lost 6 bases and the J gene lost 0 bases, with 6 bases spanning the gap. This CDR3 has 13 amino acids. Per the germline V gene, CDR1 is KGHSH and CDR2 is LQKENI.

This clone was seen only a few times. V gene TRBV25-1 combines with J gene TRBJ1-1, with D unclear. Looked up from germline, CDR1 is MGHDK and CDR2 is SYGVNS. V lost 5 bases, J lost 6 bases, and 16 bases lay in between. The CDR3 has 14 amino acids. CDR3 in amino acids: CASSPVGELAEAFF. The CDR3 DNA sequence: TGTGCCAGCAGTCCGGTCGGGGAACTGGCTGAAGCTTTCTTT.

The chain employs TRBV29-1 and TRBJ1-4; 8 nucleotides agree with TRBD1. The length of the CDR3 is 12 residues. The V segment lost 7 bases and the J segment 7 bases; nucleotides outside the gene matches: 5. CDR1 is SQVTM and CDR2 is ANQGSEA in the germline V gene. CDR3 nucleotide sequence: TGCAGCGCCAGGACAGGGCCTGAAAAACTGTTTTTT. It is translated as CSARTGPEKLFF.

The chain links TRBV19 to TRBJ2-7, with 9 bases that match TRBD2. V shed 4 bases, J shed 4 bases, and the junction held 5 bases outside the gene matches. The germline V gene encodes CDR1 LNHDA and CDR2 SQIVND (reference sequence). The CDR3 consists of 14 residues. The CDR3 nucleotides are TGTGCCAGTAGTACGCGGGAGGGCCGGTACGAGCAGTACTTC. Encoded protein: CASSTREGRYEQYF.

The chain couples TRBV19 to TRBJ1-2; 7 bases align to TRBD1. The CDR3 sequence is 17 residues long. The ends lost 7 bases at V and 0 bases at J; junction bases unmatched: 14. Germline CDR1 LNHDA, CDR2 SQIVND (reference sequence). In DNA form, the CDR3 reads TGTGCCAGTATAAGTACGAGGGACAGATCCACTAACTATGGCTACACCTTC. Its protein product is CASISTRDRSTNYGYTF.

The CDR3 sequence is CASSVADRFYGYTF. CDR3 DNA sequence: TGTGCCAGCAGCGTAGCTGACAGATTCTATGGCTACACCTTC. The chain carries TRBV9 and TRBJ1-2, with D perhaps TRBD1 (5 bases). The germline gives CDR1 SGDLS, CDR2 YYNGEE. V shed 0 bases and J shed 4 bases, with 10 bases lying between them. CDR3 size: 14 residues.

J is TRBJ2-7 and V is TRBV29-1; 8 bases match TRBD2. This CDR3 comprises 16 residues. With V trimmed by 5 bases and J by 1 base, 13 bases remained unmatched. Germline lookup yields CDR1 SQVTM and CDR2 ANQGSEA. CDR3 DNA sequence: TGCAGCGTTTGTGGGTTAAGCGGGAGCCCTTCCTACGAGCAGTACTTC. It codes for CSVCGLSGSPSYEQYF.

This sequence joins TRBV15 and TRBJ1-2, with D possibly TRBD1 on 5 matching bases. Per the germline V gene, CDR1 is LNHNV and CDR2 is YYDKDF (reference sequence). The CDR3 loop spans 14 amino acids. Trimming cost V 1 base and J 7 bases, with 13 bases left between them. Here the CDR3 reads CATSRGRGHGGYTF. The CDR3 nucleotides are TGTGCCACCAGCAGAGGGAGGGGCCATGGTGGCTACACCTTC.

Remarks on this clone: Other DNA sequences in this sample translate to the same CDR3. The gene calls are TRBV2 and TRBJ1-1, with unresolved D. This CDR3 is 14 amino acids long. Germline CDR1 reads SNHLY; CDR2 reads FYNNEI. V lost 1 base to trimming and J lost 1 base, with 7 bases between them. The CDR3 spells CASSEGGGNTEAFF. The CDR3 DNA sequence: TGTGCCAGCAGTGAAGGGGGAGGGAACACTGAAGCTTTCTTT.

The chain recombines TRBV6-6 with TRBJ1-1, with unresolved D. V was trimmed by 5 bases and J by 0 bases, leaving 16 bases between them. This CDR3 is built from 16 residues. CDR1 is MNHNY, CDR2 SVGAGI, per germline (reference sequence). The CDR3 DNA reads as TGTGCCAGCAGTGGAGTCCCACTCCACATGAACACTGAAGCTTTCTTT. Its translation: CASSGVPLHMNTEAFF.

This chain links TRBV29-1 with TRBJ1-5; TRBD1 is a possible D gene (6 bases). CDR1 and CDR2 from the germline V gene are SQVTM and ANQGSEA. The V and J ends lost 4 bases and 6 bases respectively, with 16 bases between them. CDR3 size: 14 residues. CDR3 DNA sequence: TGCAGCGTTGTCGAATCCAGGGGTAGTCAGCCCCAGCATTTT. It is translated as CSVVESRGSQPQHF.

This sequence joins TRBV3-1 (or the pseudogene TRBV3-2) and TRBJ2-5; possibly TRBD2 for D (5 bases). CDR1 is LGHDT, CDR2 YNNKEL, per germline (reference sequence). This CDR3 region has 13 residues. V dropped 7 bases and J dropped 1 base, with 10 bases sitting between them. The DNA for the CDR3 is TGTGCCAGCAAAACCGGGGTCCAAGAGACCCAGTACTTC. It specifies CASKTGVQETQYF.

This clone was seen more than once but under ten times. Other nucleotide sequences from this sample produce the same CDR3. This sequence joins TRBV6-5 and TRBJ1-5, with 9 bases that match TRBD1. Germline trimming cut 6 bases from V and 7 bases from J; bases unmatched to any gene: 1. The length of the CDR3 is 12 residues. Germline loops: CDR1 MNHEY, CDR2 SVGAGI. CDR3 protein: CASRTGGQPQHF. The CDR3 DNA reads as TGTGCCAGCAGAACAGGGGGCCAGCCCCAGCATTTT.

This clone was seen only a few times. The chain links TRBV25-1 to TRBJ1-2; maybe TRBD1 (6 bases). V shed 0 bases and J shed 8 bases, with 10 bases lying between them. CDR1 is MGHDK and CDR2 is SYGVNS in the germline V gene. This CDR3 contains 13 residues. The chain's CDR3 is CASSEYGTGGYTF. Written as DNA, the CDR3 is TGTGCCAGCAGTGAATATGGAACAGGGGGCTACACCTTC.

The genes are TRBV11-2 and TRBJ1-1; TRBD1 is a possible D gene (6 bases). Germline V gene sequence: CDR1 SGHAT, CDR2 FQNNGV. CDR3 length equals 16 residues. Trimming removed 5 bases at V and 0 bases at J, with 16 bases between. The CDR3 here is CASSPRRGGVNTEAFF. CDR3 nucleotide sequence: TGTGCCAGCAGCCCCCGACGAGGGGGAGTGAACACTGAAGCTTTCTTT. The full variable domain, with the rest looked up from reference TRBV11-2 and TRBJ1-1, is EAGVAQSPRYKIIEKRQSVAFWCNPISGHATLYWYQQILGQGPKLLIQFQNNGVVDDSQLPKDRFSAERLKGVDSTLKIQPAKLEDSAVYLCASSPRRGGVNTEAFFGQGTRLTVV.

CDR3: CASSELGTGYGYTF. The CDR3 DNA is TGTGCCAGCAGTGAATTGGGGACAGGGTATGGCTACACCTTC. The rearrangement uses TRBV25-1 and TRBJ1-2; TRBD1 matches at 9 bases. The length of the CDR3 is 14 residues. Per germline, CDR1 MGHDK and CDR2 SYGVNS. V was pared by 1 base and J by 5 bases, with 2 bases of the junction left unmatched.

The V call is TRBV7-9, the J call TRBJ2-6, with TRBD1 as a possible D gene (6 bases). The CDR3 consists of 18 residues. CDR1 is SEHNR and CDR2 is FQNEAQ in the germline V gene (reference sequence). Trimming removed 6 bases from V and 0 bases from J, with 18 bases in between. The CDR3 DNA follows: TGTGCCAGCAGTCAAGGGACACCTCGTAACTCTGGGGCCAACGTCCTGACTTTC. The encoded protein is CASSQGTPRNSGANVLTF.

As DNA, the CDR3 is TGTGCCAGCACCCAGAGACAGCCGAACACCGGGGAGCTGTTTTTT. This codes for CASTQRQPNTGELFF. The chain joins TRBV6-5 to TRBJ2-2; tentatively, D is TRBD1 (5 bases). The CDR3 is made up of 15 amino acids. Trimming left V 7 bases short and J 0 bases short, with 12 bases between. Germline V gene lookup returns CDR1 MNHEY and CDR2 SVGAGI.

The sample holds one count of this clone. The V call is TRBV19, the J call TRBJ2-3, with D hard to call. The ends were cut back, 5 bases at V and 4 bases at J, with 10 bases in the middle. This CDR3 contains 13 residues. CDR1 and CDR2 from the germline V gene are LNHDA and SQIVND (reference sequence). CDR3 protein: CASSGRVADTQYF. CDR3 in DNA: TGTGCCAGTAGTGGCCGGGTAGCAGATACGCAGTATTTT. The entire variable domain, with the rest obtained from reference TRBV19 and TRBJ2-3, is as follows: DGGITQSPKYLFRKEGQNVTLSCEQNLNHDAMYWYRQDPGQGLRLIYYSQIVNDFQKGDIAEGYSVSREKKESFPLTVTSAQKNPTAFYLCASSGRVADTQYFGPGTRLTVL.